Below, 26 T cell receptor beta chains from the same sample are listed, as sequenced in a study of blood T cell repertoires in COVID-19. The data were produced by immunoSEQ multiplex PCR, yet TCRdb's version contains in-frame clones alone and is incomplete. Found here are just over 250,000 clones, under 90% of them singletons; the top ten hold 4.1%. Sequenced: PBMCs or T cells enriched from blood (not recorded which). These receptors all come from a young man with acute COVID-19.

The rearrangement joins TRBV5-4 to TRBJ1-3; D gene unclear. The CDR3 has 13 residues. The germline CDR1 and CDR2 sequences are SGHNT and YYREEE (reference sequence). Trimming removed 4 bases at V and 4 bases at J, with 9 bases between. The CDR3 region is CASSLTTGNTIYF. The CDR3 region has the DNA TGTGCCAGCAGCCTGACAACGGGAAACACCATATATTTT.

The chain joins TRBV24-1 to TRBJ2-7; D unclear. Per germline, CDR1 KGHDR and CDR2 SFDVKD. Trimming cost V 4 bases and J 9 bases, with 36 bases left between them. This CDR3 is built from 20 residues. The CDR3 nucleotides read TGTGCCACCAGTGAGCAGCCATATGGTGCAGGCGACGCCCTTCCTATCGGGCAGTACGTC. Its translation is CATSEQPYGAGDALPIGQYV.

This clone was seen more than once but under ten times. The V gene is TRBV25-1, the J gene TRBJ1-3, with unresolved D. V lost 4 bases, J lost 4 bases, and 5 bases lay in between. The CDR3 is made up of 12 amino acids. Per the germline V gene, CDR1 is MGHDK and CDR2 is SYGVNS. Here the CDR3 DNA reads TGTGCCAGCAGTGTTCAGGGAAACACCATATATTTT. Encoded protein: CASSVQGNTIYF. The full variable domain, its missing parts supplied by reference TRBV25-1 and TRBJ1-3, is EADIYQTPRYLVIGTGKKITLECSQTMGHDKMYWYQQDPGMELHLIHYSYGVNSTEKGDLSSESTVSRIRTEHFPLTLESARPSHTSQYLCASSVQGNTIYFGEGSWLTVV.

J is TRBJ1-1 and V is TRBV6-5; no clear D gene. Trimming removed 6 bases from V and 6 bases from J, with 17 bases in between. CDR1 and CDR2 (germline): MNHEY, SVGAGI. This CDR3 region has 14 residues. CDR3 DNA: TGTGCCAGCAGCCTCCAGCCGGGAGTCGCTGAAGCTTTCTTT. It encodes CASSLQPGVAEAFF.

This clone occurred a few times. V usage is TRBV7-9 and J usage is TRBJ1-2; perhaps TRBD1 as D (5 bases). V lost 0 bases and J lost 4, with 6 bases in between. Per the germline V gene, CDR1 is SEHNR and CDR2 is FQNEAQ (reference sequence). The CDR3 extends over 13 amino acids. The CDR3 loop reads CASSLAQGYGYTF. In DNA, the CDR3 is TGTGCCAGCAGCTTAGCGCAGGGCTATGGCTACACCTTC.

The rearrangement joins TRBV5-4 to TRBJ2-3; 12 nucleotides agree with TRBD2. The CDR3 is 16 residues long. The V segment lost 0 bases and the J segment 5 bases; nucleotides outside the gene matches: 4. Germline CDR1 is SGHNT and CDR2 is YYREEE (reference sequence). CDR3: CASSLGLAGVGDTQYF. The CDR3, as DNA: TGTGCCAGCAGCTTGGGACTAGCGGGGGTGGGAGATACGCAGTATTTT.

This rearrangement joins TRBV3-1 (or the pseudogene TRBV3-2) to TRBJ2-3, with a possible D match to TRBD2 (6 bases). The CDR3 runs to 12 residues. The germline V and J ends were trimmed by 1 base and 8 bases, with 7 bases remaining between them. Germline V gene data show CDR1 as LGHDT and CDR2 as YNNKEL (reference sequence). The CDR3 bases are TGTGCCAGCAGCCAAGTGGGGGGTACGCAGTATTTT. This gives the protein CASSQVGGTQYF.

This chain joins TRBV5-6 and TRBJ1-1; 9 bases map to TRBD1. V dropped 5 bases and J dropped 7; count of bases not matched to a gene: 6. The CDR3 sequence is 13 residues long. Germline-derived CDR1 and CDR2 are SGHDT and YYEEEE. This CDR3 is CASRGQGRVEAFF. In nucleotides, the CDR3 is TGTGCCAGCAGAGGACAGGGGAGGGTTGAAGCTTTCTTT.

The chain has TRBV29-1 and TRBJ1-1, with TRBD1 identical over 7 bases. The length of the CDR3 is 14 residues. J was trimmed by 3 bases and V by 6 bases; bases with no gene match: 10. Germline V gene data show CDR1 as SQVTM and CDR2 as ANQGSEA. The CDR3 loop reads CSVDVTGLDTEAFF. CDR3 coding DNA: TGCAGCGTGGACGTGACAGGGCTGGACACTGAAGCTTTCTTT.

A few counts support this clone. This chain links TRBV25-1 with TRBJ1-1, with TRBD1 matching over 10 bases. This CDR3 is built from 14 residues. The trim removed 4 bases at V and 2 bases at J, leaving 1 base unmatched. From germline, CDR1 is MGHDK and CDR2 SYGVNS. CDR3 bases: TGTGCCAGCAGTGGACAGGGGGCCAACACTGAAGCTTTCTTT. Residues: CASSGQGANTEAFF.

The gene calls are TRBV28 and TRBJ1-6, with D possibly TRBD1 on 5 matching bases. Germline CDR1 reads MDHEN; CDR2 reads SYDVKM. The V end lost 4 bases, the J end lost 7 bases, and 17 bases lay between the germline ends. The length of the CDR3 is 16 residues. In DNA form, the CDR3 reads TGTGCCAGCAGTTACACCCCCCCAGGGTACAATTCACCCCTCCACTTT. This sequence encodes CASSYTPPGYNSPLHF.

On this clone: An end of the junction differs from the germline gene, which may be a read error. This chain's CDR3 is CASSQASISVF. The DNA of the CDR3 is TGTGCCAGCAGCCAAGCGTCAATTTCGGTCTTC. The V call is TRBV4-2, the J call TRBJ2-1, with no clear D. Germline loops: CDR1 LGHNA, CDR2 YNFKEQ. This CDR3 comprises 11 residues.

V and J are TRBV5-1 and TRBJ2-2; maybe TRBD1 (5 bases). In germline, CDR1 is SGHRS, CDR2 YFSETQ. Deletions cut 3 bases from V and 0 bases from J, with 12 bases between. This CDR3 comprises 16 residues. The CDR3 nucleotides are TGCGCCAGCAGCTCCTCAGGACACGCGAACACCGGGGAGCTGTTTTTT. Residues: CASSSSGHANTGELFF.

This chain links TRBV5-8 with TRBJ1-1; D remains ambiguous. The germline V gene encodes CDR1 SGHTS and CDR2 YDEGEE. CDR3 length: 10 amino acids. The V end lost 8 bases, the J end lost 1 base, and 3 bases lay between the germline ends. The CDR3 nucleotides read TGTGCCAGTCGGAACACTGAAGCTTTCTTT. It encodes CASRNTEAFF.

V usage is TRBV5-1 and J usage is TRBJ1-1; 9 bases map to TRBD1. The junction had 12 bases not matched to a gene; V was cut back by 2 bases and J by 4 bases. CDR1 and CDR2 (germline): SGHRS, YFSETQ. The CDR3 extends over 17 amino acids. DNA for the CDR3: TGCGCCAGCAGCTTCAGAACAGGGGGCAGGAGTTCCACTGAAGCTTTCTTT. Its protein product is CASSFRTGGRSSTEAFF.

V is TRBV30 and J is TRBJ2-1; TRBD2 is a possible D gene (6 bases). Germline loops: CDR1 GTSNPN, CDR2 SVGIG (reference sequence). Trimming removed 3 bases from V and 3 bases from J, with 9 bases in between. The CDR3 contains 13 residues. The DNA of the CDR3 is TGTGCCTGGAGGGCGGGAAACTACAATGAGCAGTTCTTC. Protein product: CAWRAGNYNEQFF.

The J gene is TRBJ2-1, the V gene TRBV11-2; TRBD2 matches at 8 bases. V was pared by 6 bases and J by 6 bases, with 1 base of the junction left unmatched. Germline CDR1 and CDR2: SGHAT and FQNNGV. This CDR3 is built from 12 residues. In nucleotides, the CDR3 is TGTGCCAGCAGGCGGGGGGCCAATGAGCAGTTCTTC. It yields the protein CASRRGANEQFF.

This chain joins TRBV5-4 and TRBJ1-3; 7 nucleotides match TRBD1. Germline V lookup: CDR1 SGHNT, CDR2 YYREEE (reference sequence). The length of the CDR3 is 17 residues. V gave up 2 bases and J gave up 4 bases; unmatched junction bases: 12. For the CDR3, the DNA is TGTGCCAGCAGCTTCTGGAACTTGGACAGGATGGGAAACACCATATATTTT. Protein product: CASSFWNLDRMGNTIYF. Supplemented by reference TRBV5-4 and TRBJ1-3, the full variable domain reads ETGVTQSPTHLIKTRGQQVTLRCSSQSGHNTVSWYQQALGQGPQFIFQYYREEENGRGNFPPRFSGLQFPNYSSELNVNALELDDSALYLCASSFWNLDRMGNTIYFGEGSWLTVV.

The chain is built from TRBV7-8 and TRBJ1-4; TRBD1 might be the D (5 bases). The length of the CDR3 is 17 residues. Germline V gene lookup returns CDR1 SGHVS and CDR2 FQNEAQ. Trimming took 0 bases from V and 6 from J, leaving 17 bases between them. The CDR3: CASSLAGGWVRDEKLFF. The CDR3, as DNA: TGTGCCAGCAGCTTAGCCGGGGGTTGGGTAAGGGATGAAAAACTGTTTTTT.

The chain carries TRBV27 and TRBJ2-2; 9 bases map to TRBD2. This CDR3 is 14 amino acids long. J lost 4 bases, V lost 5 bases, and 2 bases had no gene match. CDR1 and CDR2 (germline): MNHEY, SMNVEV (reference sequence). This CDR3 is CASSVGLATGELFF. CDR3 coding DNA: TGTGCCAGCAGTGTGGGACTAGCCACCGGGGAGCTGTTTTTT.

The CDR3 region is CASSLDRDYEQYV. The CDR3 bases are TGTGCCAGCAGCTTGGACAGGGACTACGAGCAGTACGTC. The chain couples TRBV11-3 to TRBJ2-7, with 8 nucleotides matching TRBD1. This CDR3 spans 13 amino acids. Germline V gene sequence: CDR1 SGHNT, CDR2 YENEEA. V lost 3 bases to trimming and J lost 3 bases; unmatched junction nucleotides: 1.

The rearrangement links TRBV6-5 to TRBJ2-2, with D perhaps matching TRBD2 (6 bases). This CDR3 has 15 residues. The V end lost 2 bases, the J end lost 3 bases, and 10 bases lay between the germline ends. Germline values: CDR1 MNHEY, CDR2 SVGAGI. The CDR3 region is CASSYGSGDTGELFF. CDR3 sequence (DNA): TGTGCCAGCAGTTACGGGTCGGGGGACACCGGGGAGCTGTTTTTT.

This chain connects TRBV28 to TRBJ1-4; maybe TRBD1 (6 bases). The CDR3 is 16 amino acids. V lost 8 bases and J lost 2, with 18 bases in between. The germline V gene encodes CDR1 MDHEN and CDR2 SYDVKM. The CDR3 sequence: CASLVGRGTTNEKLFF. The CDR3 DNA is TGTGCCAGCCTTGTGGGGAGGGGGACGACTAATGAAAAACTGTTTTTT.

Here the CDR3 reads CASSGGSGSTGELFF. CDR3 coding DNA: TGTGCCAGCAGTGGAGGGTCTGGGAGCACCGGGGAGCTGTTTTTT. V usage is TRBV6-4 and J usage is TRBJ2-2, with D maybe TRBD2 (5 bases). This CDR3 has 15 amino acids. V was clipped by 4 bases and J by 4 bases, with 13 bases between them. From germline, CDR1 is MRHNA and CDR2 SNTAGT.

For this clone: The same CDR3 also results from other DNA sequences found in this sample. The chain is built from TRBV7-9 and TRBJ2-3; D remains unclear. CDR1 is SEHNR, CDR2 FQNEAQ, per germline (reference sequence). The CDR3 length is 11 residues. With 5 bases removed from V and 6 bases from J, the gap between germline ends came to 6 bases. CDR3 bases: TGTGCCAGCAGCCCCCTGGATACGCAGTATTTT. Protein: CASSPLDTQYF.

V is TRBV10-3 and J is TRBJ1-6, with D perhaps TRBD1 (5 bases). The CDR3 length is 13 residues. The V end was cut by 3 bases, the J end by 7 bases, with 7 bases between. The germline V gene has CDR1 ENHRY and CDR2 SYGVKD. The CDR3 DNA follows: TGTGCCATCAGTGAAAGGGGAAATTCACCCCTCCACTTT. Amino acids: CAISERGNSPLHF.